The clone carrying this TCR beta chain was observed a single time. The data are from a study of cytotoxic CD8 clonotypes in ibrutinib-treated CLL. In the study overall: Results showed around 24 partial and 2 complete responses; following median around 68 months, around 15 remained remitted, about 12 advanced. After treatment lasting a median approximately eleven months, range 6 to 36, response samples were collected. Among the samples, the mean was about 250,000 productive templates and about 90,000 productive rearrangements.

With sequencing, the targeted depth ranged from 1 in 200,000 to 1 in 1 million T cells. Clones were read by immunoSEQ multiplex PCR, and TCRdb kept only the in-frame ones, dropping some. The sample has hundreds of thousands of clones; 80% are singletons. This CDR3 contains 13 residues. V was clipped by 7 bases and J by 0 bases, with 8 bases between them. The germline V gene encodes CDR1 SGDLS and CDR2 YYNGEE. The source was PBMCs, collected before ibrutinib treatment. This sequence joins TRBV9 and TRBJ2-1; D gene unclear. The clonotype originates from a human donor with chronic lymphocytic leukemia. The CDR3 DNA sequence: TGTGCCAGCGGCCTAAGCTCCTACAATGAGCAGTTCTTC. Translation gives CASGLSSYNEQFF.